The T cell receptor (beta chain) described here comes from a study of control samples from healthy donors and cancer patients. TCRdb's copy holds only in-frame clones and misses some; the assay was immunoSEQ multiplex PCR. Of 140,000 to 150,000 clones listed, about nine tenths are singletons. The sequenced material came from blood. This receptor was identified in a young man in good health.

DNA of the CDR3: TGTGCCAGCAGTGAAGGGATTGAATTGAACACTGAAGCTTTCTTT. It yields the protein CASSEGIELNTEAFF. The chain employs TRBV6-1 and TRBJ1-1; D unresolved. CDR1 is MNHNS and CDR2 is SASEGT in the germline V gene. V was pared by 1 base and J by 0 bases, with 9 bases between. This CDR3 contains 15 residues.